What follows is one T cell receptor (beta chain) and its context. Germline-derived CDR1 and CDR2 are SGHKS and YYEKEE (reference sequence). This CDR3 is built from 13 residues. The V end was cut by 5 bases, the J end by 4 bases, with 12 bases between. The sample comes from a study of blood T cell repertoires in COVID-19. Overall study: The study drew acute and convalescent COVID-19 samples from the United States, Italy and Spain.

In the authors' workflow: For nucleated cells, counts were estimated from reference gene primer amplification. Sequenced by immunoSEQ multiplex PCR; TCRdb stores in-frame clones only, minus some. Clonal size and the V and J genes are those of that table, whereas D and trimming came from the DNA. The sample includes fewer than 40,000 clones, approximately 85% of them seen just once. The sample was peripheral blood. The clonotype originates from an elderly man with active COVID-19. The rearrangement links TRBV5-5 to TRBJ1-2; D is perhaps TRBD1 (5 bases). In DNA, the CDR3 is TGTGCCAGCAGTCGCCAAGACAGCTATGGCTACACCTTC. Its protein product is CASSRQDSYGYTF. The complete variable domain, with remaining parts taken from reference TRBV5-5 and TRBJ1-2, reads DAGVTQSPTHLIKTRGQQVTLRCSPISGHKSVSWYQQVLGQGPQFIFQYYEKEERGRGNFPDRFSARQFPNYSSELNVNALLLGDSALYLCASSRQDSYGYTFGSGTRLTVV.